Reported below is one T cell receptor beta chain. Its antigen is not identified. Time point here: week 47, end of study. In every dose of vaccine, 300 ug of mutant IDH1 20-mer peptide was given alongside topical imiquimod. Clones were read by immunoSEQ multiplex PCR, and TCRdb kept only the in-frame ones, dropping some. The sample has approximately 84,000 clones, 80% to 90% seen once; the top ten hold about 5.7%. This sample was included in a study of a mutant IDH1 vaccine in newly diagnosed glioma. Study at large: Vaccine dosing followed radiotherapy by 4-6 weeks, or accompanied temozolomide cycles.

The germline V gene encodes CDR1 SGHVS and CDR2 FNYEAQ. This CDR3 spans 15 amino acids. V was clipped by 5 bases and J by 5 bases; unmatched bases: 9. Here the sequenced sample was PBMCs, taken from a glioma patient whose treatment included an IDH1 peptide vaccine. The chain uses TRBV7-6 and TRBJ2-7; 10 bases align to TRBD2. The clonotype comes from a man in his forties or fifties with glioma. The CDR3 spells CASSTQSGGANEQYF. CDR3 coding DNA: TGTGCCAGCAGCACCCAGAGCGGGGGGGCCAACGAGCAGTACTTC. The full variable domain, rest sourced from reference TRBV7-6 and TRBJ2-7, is GAGVSQSPRYKVTKRGQDVALRCDPISGHVSLYWYRQALGQGPEFLTYFNYEAQQDKSGLPNDRFSAERPEGSISTLTIQRTEQRDSAMYRCASSTQSGGANEQYFGPGTRLTVT.